This paragraph covers one T cell receptor beta chain sequence. Isolated RNA was reverse transcribed into cDNA used as the sequencing template. The data were produced by immunoSEQ multiplex PCR, yet TCRdb's version contains in-frame clones alone and is incomplete. The sample consists of 130,000 to 150,000 clones, roughly four fifths of them appearing once. The sample is drawn from a study of CD8+ T cells in alopecia areata. Specified treatment: oral pan-JAK inhibitor, 5-10 mg twice daily. The clonotype comes from a human donor with alopecia areata. The material was CD8+ T cells sorted from blood, obtained at week 4, from a patient treated with tofacitinib.

The CDR3 sequence is CSVETGDADTQYF. The CDR3 DNA is TGCAGCGTTGAGACAGGGGACGCAGATACGCAGTATTTT. The rearrangement uses TRBV29-1 and TRBJ2-3; 8 bases fit TRBD1. This CDR3 has 13 residues. The germline CDR1 and CDR2 sequences are SQVTM and ANQGSEA. The J segment lost 4 bases and the V segment lost 3 bases, leaving 3 bases of the junction unmatched.